This entry is about one T cell receptor beta chain. Its antigen is as yet unknown. Using immunoSEQ multiplex PCR, the repertoire was profiled, and TCRdb retains in-frame clones only, with some absent. The sample holds 2,500 to 3,000 clones, over 60% seen once. Normal lung was sampled as far from the tumour as possible, at least 3 cm. CDR1 and CDR2 from the germline V gene are SQVTM and ANQGSEA. The CDR3 spans 12 residues. After removal of 4 bases from V and 7 bases from J, the junction contained 5 bases not matched to a gene. This sample stems from a study of immune cell composition in non-small cell lung cancer. Regarding the study as a whole: Squamous carcinomas (approximately 75%) more often had tumour-associated clones >0.5% than adenocarcinomas (33%).

The V gene is TRBV29-1, the J gene TRBJ1-2; 8 bases are a match to TRBD1. The sequence derives from a human donor with non-small cell lung cancer. Sequencing was performed on non-adjacent lung tissue. CDR3 amino acids: CSVGNTGGGYTF. CDR3 DNA sequence: TGCAGCGTTGGAAACACAGGGGGTGGCTACACCTTC.